What follows are 19 T cell receptor beta chains derived from one specimen sequenced in a study of shared clonotypes between healthy human individuals. Repertoires were generated with immunoSEQ multiplex PCR, while TCRdb's copy carries only in-frame clones and drops some. This sample yields about 1 million clones, of which 65% to 80% are seen a single time; roughly 1.4% belongs to the top ten. Specimen: memory CD4+ T cells sorted from blood. The subset is: CD45RA-negative fraction. The receptors shown here come from a man aged 18-30 years in good health.

The gene calls are TRBV5-1 and TRBJ2-2; maybe TRBD1 (6 bases). Deletions cut 1 base from V and 6 bases from J, with 13 bases between. Germline-derived CDR1 and CDR2 are SGHRS and YFSETQ. The CDR3 sequence is 15 residues long. CDR3 residues: CASSLLGARAGELFF. CDR3 coding DNA: TGCGCCAGCAGCTTGTTGGGGGCGCGGGCCGGGGAGCTGTTTTTT. Full variable domain (rest looked up from reference TRBV5-1 and TRBJ2-2): KAGVTQTPRYLIKTRGQQVTLSCSPISGHRSVSWYQQTPGQGLQFLFEYFSETQRNKGNFPGRFSGRQFSNSRSEMNVSTLELGDSALYLCASSLLGARAGELFFGEGSRLTVL.

To note about this clone: A far larger clone differs by one base, so this is likely a read error. The rearrangement links TRBV19 to TRBJ1-2; the D gene is possibly TRBD1 (6 bases). Trimming took 5 bases from V and 6 from J, leaving 13 bases between them. This CDR3 is built from 13 residues. The germline CDR1 and CDR2 sequences are LNHDA and SQIVND (reference sequence). CDR3 protein: CASSPDRVHGYTF. The CDR3 DNA reads as TGTGCCAGTAGTCCGGACAGAGTCCATGGCTACACCTTC.

This chain joins TRBV18 and TRBJ2-5; 7 nucleotides align to TRBD2. Trimming cost V 4 bases and J 1 base; bases outside gene matches: 9. The CDR3 has 16 residues. Germline CDR1 KGHSH, CDR2 LQKENI. The CDR3: CASSRTIASGQETQYF. As DNA, the CDR3 is TGTGCCAGCTCACGGACTATCGCTAGCGGCCAAGAGACCCAGTACTTC. The full variable domain, in which reference TRBV18 and TRBJ2-5 provide the parts outside the CDR3, is NAGVMQNPRHLVRRRGQEARLRCSPMKGHSHVYWYRQLPEEGLKFMVYLQKENIIDESGMPKERFSAEFPKEGPSILRIQQVVRGDSAAYFCASSRTIASGQETQYFGPGTRLLVL.

This clone was counted between two and nine times. The chain couples TRBV2 to TRBJ2-7; 7 bases fit TRBD2. V shed 0 bases, J shed 4 bases, and the junction held 15 bases outside the gene matches. The germline V gene encodes CDR1 SNHLY and CDR2 FYNNEI. The CDR3 extends over 18 amino acids. DNA for the CDR3: TGTGCCAGCAGTGAAGCAGCCCCCATAGTGGGAGGGCCGTACGAGCAGTACTTC. It is translated as CASSEAAPIVGGPYEQYF.

Of note for this clone: A much larger clonotype is one base distant, so this may be a read error. Within the sample, other DNA sequences also encode this same CDR3. This rearrangement joins TRBV7-9 to TRBJ1-2, with 10 bases that match TRBD1. Germline V gives CDR1 SEHNR, CDR2 FQNEAQ (reference sequence). V lost 6 bases, J lost 2 bases, and 3 bases stayed unmatched. This CDR3 is 14 amino acids long. CDR3 in DNA: TGTGCCAGCAGTCGGGGACAGGGGAACTATGGCTACACCTTC. It yields the protein CASSRGQGNYGYTF.

The chain is built from TRBV15 and TRBJ2-7; 11 nucleotides agree with TRBD2. Trimming removed 1 base from V and 6 bases from J; junction bases left unmatched: 2. The CDR3 length is 14 residues. Germline V gene data show CDR1 as LNHNV and CDR2 as YYDKDF (reference sequence). The CDR3 is CATSRAGTSGEQYF. DNA of the CDR3: TGTGCCACCAGCAGAGCCGGGACTAGCGGCGAGCAGTACTTC.

V and J are TRBV19 and TRBJ2-2, with D possibly matching TRBD2 (5 bases). This CDR3 contains 15 residues. Trimming pared 0 bases from V and 7 bases from J, leaving 12 bases between. Germline values: CDR1 LNHDA, CDR2 SQIVND (reference sequence). Here the CDR3 DNA reads TGTGCCAGTAGTATAGAAACTAGTCGGGTCGGGGAGCTGTTTTTT. This translates into CASSIETSRVGELFF. Full variable domain (remainder filled in from reference TRBV19 and TRBJ2-2): DGGITQSPKYLFRKEGQNVTLSCEQNLNHDAMYWYRQDPGQGLRLIYYSQIVNDFQKGDIAEGYSVSREKKESFPLTVTSAQKNPTAFYLCASSIETSRVGELFFGEGSRLTVL.

The chain carries TRBV7-6 and TRBJ2-4, with D tentatively TRBD1 (5 bases). Trimming took 1 base from V and 3 from J, leaving 13 bases between them. The CDR3 is 16 amino acids. Germline CDR1 reads SGHVS; CDR2 reads FNYEAQ. CDR3 region: CASSLESLGDKNIQYF. CDR3 bases: TGTGCCAGCAGCTTAGAGAGTCTAGGGGACAAAAACATTCAGTACTTC.

This chain connects TRBV5-4 to TRBJ1-2; 7 nucleotides line up with TRBD1. The V gene's germline CDR1 is SGHNT and CDR2 YYREEE (reference sequence). J lost 4 bases, V lost 3 bases, and 6 bases had no gene match. The CDR3 runs 14 residues. The CDR3 bases are TGTGCCAGCAGCTCTGAGGGGGCTTTCTATGGCTACACCTTC. This encodes CASSSEGAFYGYTF.

The rearrangement uses TRBV27 and TRBJ2-1; the match to TRBD2 covers 8 bases. The V and J ends lost 3 bases and 1 base, in that order; junction bases with no gene match: 11. The CDR3 spans 18 residues. Germline-derived CDR1 and CDR2 are MNHEY and SMNVEV (reference sequence). CDR3 nucleotides: TGTGCCAGCAGTTTTAGAATTGAAAGCGGGAGTTCCTACAATGAGCAGTTCTTC. The encoded protein is CASSFRIESGSSYNEQFF.

This sequence joins TRBV12-5 and TRBJ2-6; D unresolved. V was clipped by 1 base and J by 0 bases, with 7 bases between them. The germline V gene has CDR1 LGHNT and CDR2 FRNRAP. This CDR3 has 16 residues. CDR3 sequence: CASGLAISSGANVLTF. The CDR3, as DNA: TGTGCTAGTGGTTTGGCCATCAGCTCTGGGGCCAACGTCCTGACTTTC.

V and J are TRBV5-1 and TRBJ2-7, with D possibly being TRBD1 or TRBD2 (6 bases each). The V gene's germline CDR1 is SGHRS and CDR2 YFSETQ. The V and J ends lost 0 bases and 4 bases respectively, with 11 bases between them. This CDR3 spans 14 amino acids. CDR3 protein: CASSLGGAGYEQYF. CDR3 bases: TGCGCCAGCAGCTTGGGGGGGGCCGGATACGAGCAGTACTTC.

V usage is TRBV10-2 and J usage is TRBJ1-1; the match to TRBD1 covers 12 bases. V gave up 4 bases and J gave up 4 bases; unmatched junction bases: 4. This CDR3 region has 15 residues. CDR1 is WSHSY and CDR2 is SAAADI in the germline V gene. CDR3 DNA sequence: TGCGCCAGCAGTGGAAGGGGACAGGGGGCCACTGAAGCTTTCTTT. Protein: CASSGRGQGATEAFF.

This chain uses TRBV6-6 with TRBJ1-1; D might be TRBD1 (5 bases). Trimming removed 8 bases from V and 0 bases from J, with 16 bases in between. The CDR3 is 15 residues long. The germline gives CDR1 MNHNY, CDR2 SVGAGI (reference sequence). CDR3: CASAQEGSMNTEAFF. CDR3 DNA sequence: TGTGCCAGCGCCCAGGAGGGGAGCATGAACACTGAAGCTTTCTTT.

CDR3 region: CASGTGTHEQYF. In nucleotides, the CDR3 is TGTGCCAGCGGGACAGGGACCCACGAGCAGTACTTC. This rearrangement joins TRBV6-5 to TRBJ2-7; TRBD1 matches at 9 bases. The germline V gene encodes CDR1 MNHEY and CDR2 SVGAGI. The V segment lost 8 bases and the J segment 5 bases; nucleotides outside the gene matches: 4. The CDR3 loop spans 12 amino acids.

The CDR3 DNA follows: TGTGCCAGCTCACGGGACAGGACCGGCTACACCTTC. It codes for CASSRDRTGYTF. V and J are TRBV18 and TRBJ1-2, with TRBD1 matching 8 bases. CDR3 length equals 12 residues. From germline, CDR1 is KGHSH and CDR2 LQKENI. V shed 4 bases and J 8 bases; nucleotides not matched to a gene: 3.

The chain carries TRBV30 and TRBJ2-5, with TRBD1 identical over 8 bases. The DNA matches TRBJ2-7 better at its end, which makes the J call doubtful. Germline V gives CDR1 GTSNPN, CDR2 SVGIG (reference sequence). The CDR3 is 15 amino acids. CDR3: CAWSVGGTGGYEQYF. DNA for the CDR3: TGTGCCTGGAGTGTAGGAGGTACAGGGGGCTACGAGCAGTACTTC.

Of note for this clone: At one end the junction does not follow the germline gene, possibly because of a read error. For the CDR3, the DNA is TGTGCCAGCAGCGAAGGGGACAGGGGGAACGCTGAAGCTTTCTTT. The encoded protein is CASSEGDRGNAEAFF. The rearrangement joins TRBV9 to TRBJ1-1; 11 bases agree with TRBD1. The CDR3 sequence is 15 residues long. Germline V gives CDR1 SGDLS, CDR2 YYNGEE.

About this clone: Within the sample, other DNA sequences also encode this same CDR3. The chain links TRBV2 to TRBJ2-7, with D maybe TRBD2 (6 bases). This CDR3 is built from 11 residues. Deletions cut 6 bases from V and 3 bases from J, with 6 bases between. The germline gives CDR1 SNHLY, CDR2 FYNNEI. CDR3 nucleotides: TGTGCCAGCAGCGGGAGCTACGAGCAGTACTTC. It specifies CASSGSYEQYF.